A selection of T cell receptor beta chains follows, all from one sample in a study of T cells in Graves' hyperthyroidism and ophthalmopathy. TCRdb analysed the multiplex PCR reads with MiXCR anew, one entry per CDR3 protein. The repertoire holds some 350,000 distinct CDR3 sequences, approximately 14% seen once, with approximately 19% in the top ten. What was sequenced was blood. The receptors shown here come from a woman in her fifties or sixties with Graves' ophthalmopathy. CDR3s include the opening cysteine and the closing phenylalanine or tryptophan. A D gene is named only where the DNA matches it firmly. Clone sizes are given selectively: once, few, many, or a class where the clone is expanded.

j_call: TRBJ1-2
clone_size: many
v_call: TRBV28
d_call: -
cdr3_nt: TGTGCCACCCGTCAGGGGCTCGGGTATGGCTACACCTTC
cdr3_aa: CATRQGLGYGYTF

j_call: TRBJ2-7
clone_size: many
v_call: TRBV12-3/TRBV12-4
d_call: -
cdr3_nt: TGTGCCAGCAGATACAGGGTATTGGGCGAGCAGTACTTC
cdr3_aa: CASRYRVLGEQYF

j_call: TRBJ2-5
clone_size: many
v_call: TRBV28
d_call: TRBD2
cdr3_nt: TGTGCCAGCAGTTTGGGAGGGCTTGAGGTGGAGACCCAGTACTTC
cdr3_aa: CASSLGGLEVETQYF

j_call: TRBJ1-1
clone_size: -
v_call: TRBV3-1
d_call: -
cdr3_nt: TGTGCCAGCAGCTGGGGAAACACTGAAGCTTTCTTT
cdr3_aa: CASSWGNTEAFF

j_call: TRBJ1-1
clone_size: -
v_call: TRBV20-1
d_call: TRBD1
cdr3_nt: TGCAGTGCCCTACAGGGGGTCACTGAAGCTTTCTTT
cdr3_aa: CSALQGVTEAFF

j_call: TRBJ2-2
clone_size: few
v_call: TRBV19
d_call: -
cdr3_nt: TGTGCCAGTACTGACTATGCGAACACCGGGGAGCTGTTTTTT
cdr3_aa: CASTDYANTGELFF

j_call: TRBJ1-1
clone_size: many
v_call: TRBV24-1
d_call: -
cdr3_nt: TGTGCCACCAGTGATGGGCTGACAAGTGAAGCTTTCTTT
cdr3_aa: CATSDGLTSEAFF

j_call: TRBJ2-1
clone_size: few
v_call: TRBV6-1
d_call: TRBD1
cdr3_nt: TGTGCCAGCAGGTCCATGGGGACAGGGGGCTACAATGAGCAGTTCTTC
cdr3_aa: CASRSMGTGGYNEQFF

j_call: TRBJ2-5
clone_size: many
v_call: TRBV14
d_call: TRBD1
cdr3_nt: TGTGCCAGCAGCTGGGACAGGTTTGAGTCCCAGTACTTC
cdr3_aa: CASSWDRFESQYF

j_call: TRBJ2-7
clone_size: -
v_call: TRBV5-1
d_call: -
cdr3_nt: TGCGCCAGCAGCCCCGACGGTACCGGAGAGCAGTACTTC
cdr3_aa: CASSPDGTGEQYF

j_call: TRBJ2-1
clone_size: few
v_call: TRBV7-2
d_call: TRBD2
cdr3_nt: TGTGCCAGCAGCTTCGGGGTAGCGGGAGGAAATGAGCAGTTCTTC
cdr3_aa: CASSFGVAGGNEQFF

j_call: TRBJ2-3
clone_size: many
v_call: TRBV5-1
d_call: TRBD2
cdr3_nt: TGCGCCAGCAGCTTAGGTTCTAGCGGGACAGATACGCAGTATTTT
cdr3_aa: CASSLGSSGTDTQYF

j_call: TRBJ1-1
clone_size: many
v_call: TRBV28
d_call: -
cdr3_nt: TGTGCCAGCTATCAGAACACTGAAGCTTTCTTT
cdr3_aa: CASYQNTEAFF

j_call: TRBJ2-2
clone_size: -
v_call: TRBV9
d_call: -
cdr3_nt: TGTGCCAGCAGCGCCCAAACCGGGGAGCTGTTTTTT
cdr3_aa: CASSAQTGELFF

j_call: TRBJ2-1
clone_size: many
v_call: TRBV7-9
d_call: TRBD2
cdr3_nt: TGTGCCAGCAGCTTAGAGAGGCTAGCGGGAGTTGAGCAGTTCTTC
cdr3_aa: CASSLERLAGVEQFF

j_call: TRBJ2-1
clone_size: few
v_call: TRBV4-1
d_call: TRBD2
cdr3_nt: TGCGCCAGCAGCCTCGGACTAGCGGGAGCCATCGAGCAGTTCTTC
cdr3_aa: CASSLGLAGAIEQFF

j_call: TRBJ2-5
clone_size: many
v_call: TRBV7-9
d_call: -
cdr3_nt: TGTGCCAGCAGCTTAGAACCAGGCCAAGAGACCCAGTACTTC
cdr3_aa: CASSLEPGQETQYF

j_call: TRBJ2-7
clone_size: few
v_call: TRBV4-1
d_call: -
cdr3_nt: TGCGCCAGCAGCCAAGAGGACAGCCTCTACGAGCAGTACTTC
cdr3_aa: CASSQEDSLYEQYF

j_call: TRBJ2-1
clone_size: many
v_call: TRBV27
d_call: TRBD2
cdr3_nt: TGTGCCAGCAGTACCCCGGGAGGGAGACCCTACAATGAGCAGTTCTTC
cdr3_aa: CASSTPGGRPYNEQFF

j_call: TRBJ2-7
clone_size: few
v_call: TRBV18
d_call: TRBD2
cdr3_nt: TGTGCCAGCTCAGAGACTAGCGGGAGACGAGACGAGCAGTACTTC
cdr3_aa: CASSETSGRRDEQYF

j_call: TRBJ1-2
clone_size: many
v_call: TRBV20-1
d_call: -
cdr3_nt: TGCAGTGCTAGTGGGGGCGCCAGGAAGTTGGGCTACACCTTC
cdr3_aa: CSASGGARKLGYTF

j_call: TRBJ1-2
clone_size: many
v_call: TRBV6-1
d_call: -
cdr3_nt: TGTGCCAGCACGGGCCTCTATGGCTACACCTTC
cdr3_aa: CASTGLYGYTF

j_call: TRBJ2-5
clone_size: many
v_call: TRBV2
d_call: -
cdr3_nt: TGTGCCAGCAGTCGTGGACTACCCCCGTCTACTCAAGAGACCCAGTACTTC
cdr3_aa: CASSRGLPPSTQETQYF

j_call: TRBJ2-2
clone_size: many
v_call: TRBV5-1
d_call: -
cdr3_nt: TGCGCCAGCAGGTTGACAGCATCCACCGGGGAGCTGTTTTTT
cdr3_aa: CASRLTASTGELFF

j_call: TRBJ2-2
clone_size: -
v_call: TRBV25-1
d_call: TRBD1
cdr3_nt: TGTGCCAGCAGCTGGACAGGTAGAACCGGGGAGCTGTTTTTT
cdr3_aa: CASSWTGRTGELFF

j_call: TRBJ2-1
clone_size: many
v_call: TRBV12-3/TRBV12-4
d_call: -
cdr3_nt: TGTGCCAGCAGTTTATCCCGGAGCTCCTACAATGAGCAGTTCTTC
cdr3_aa: CASSLSRSSYNEQFF

j_call: TRBJ2-1
clone_size: many
v_call: TRBV5-5
d_call: TRBD2
cdr3_nt: TGTGCCAGCAGCCCCCGCTGGACTAGCGGGTTTAACAATGAGCAGTTCTTC
cdr3_aa: CASSPRWTSGFNNEQFF

j_call: TRBJ1-2
clone_size: many
v_call: TRBV20-1
d_call: -
cdr3_nt: TGCAGTGCTATGTCACAGGGCGGCTATGGCTACACCTTC
cdr3_aa: CSAMSQGGYGYTF

j_call: TRBJ2-7
clone_size: many
v_call: TRBV28
d_call: -
cdr3_nt: TGTGCCAGCAGTTTACTTGGCAGGGTTAACGAGCAGTACTTC
cdr3_aa: CASSLLGRVNEQYF

j_call: TRBJ2-3
clone_size: many
v_call: TRBV4-2
d_call: TRBD2
cdr3_nt: TGTGCCAGCAGCCAAGCACTAGCGGGAGGGGTATCAGATACGCAGTATTTT
cdr3_aa: CASSQALAGGVSDTQYF

j_call: TRBJ2-5
clone_size: -
v_call: TRBV6-5
d_call: TRBD2
cdr3_nt: TGTGCCAGCAGTTACTCCCATTTTAGCGGGAGAAGTGGGACCCAGTACTTC
cdr3_aa: CASSYSHFSGRSGTQYF

j_call: TRBJ2-5
clone_size: -
v_call: TRBV5-5
d_call: TRBD2
cdr3_nt: TGTGCCAGCAGCCAGGGACTAGCGGGAGGTAACCAAGAGACCCAGTACTTC
cdr3_aa: CASSQGLAGGNQETQYF

j_call: TRBJ2-7
clone_size: many
v_call: TRBV7-2
d_call: -
cdr3_nt: TGTGCCAGCAGCAGCCGATGGGGCGAGCAGTACTTC
cdr3_aa: CASSSRWGEQYF

j_call: TRBJ2-2
clone_size: -
v_call: TRBV5-1
d_call: -
cdr3_nt: TGCGCCAGCAGCTCCCCTATGGCCGGGGAGCTGTTTTTT
cdr3_aa: CASSSPMAGELFF

j_call: TRBJ2-7
clone_size: -
v_call: TRBV7-9
d_call: -
cdr3_nt: TGTGCCAGCAGCGTAACCTCCGGGACCGCAATTTACGAGCAGTACTTC
cdr3_aa: CASSVTSGTAIYEQYF

j_call: TRBJ2-3
clone_size: few
v_call: TRBV20-1
d_call: -
cdr3_nt: TGCAGTGCTAGACCTACGACTGGGGTTTTGGATACGCAGTATTTT
cdr3_aa: CSARPTTGVLDTQYF

j_call: TRBJ2-1
clone_size: -
v_call: TRBV19
d_call: TRBD2
cdr3_nt: TGTGCCAGTAGAACCTCCGGGGGACTAGTAATCCATGAGCAGTTCTTC
cdr3_aa: CASRTSGGLVIHEQFF

j_call: TRBJ2-1
clone_size: few
v_call: TRBV3-1
d_call: TRBD2
cdr3_nt: TGTGCCAGCAGCCAAGAGCGGTGGCTAGCGGGAGTTTCCTCCTACAATGAGCAGTTCTTC
cdr3_aa: CASSQERWLAGVSSYNEQFF

j_call: TRBJ1-1
clone_size: -
v_call: TRBV6-1
d_call: TRBD1
cdr3_nt: TGTGCCAGCAGTGAAGGCAGGGGGGATGTGAACACTGAAGCTTTCTTT
cdr3_aa: CASSEGRGDVNTEAFF

j_call: TRBJ2-1
clone_size: many
v_call: TRBV5-1
d_call: TRBD2
cdr3_nt: TGCGCCAGCAGCTTGTCGGGAGGTTCAGACAATGAGCAGTTCTTC
cdr3_aa: CASSLSGGSDNEQFF

j_call: TRBJ2-5
clone_size: many
v_call: TRBV2
d_call: TRBD2
cdr3_nt: TGTGCCAGCAGTGAAAATCTTGCGGGAGGGCAAGAGACCCAGTACTTC
cdr3_aa: CASSENLAGGQETQYF

j_call: TRBJ1-1
clone_size: -
v_call: TRBV6-1
d_call: -
cdr3_nt: TGTGCCAGCAGTCCCTTGGGCCGTGAAGCTTTCTTT
cdr3_aa: CASSPLGREAFF

j_call: TRBJ2-7
clone_size: many
v_call: TRBV3-1
d_call: TRBD1
cdr3_nt: TGTGCCAGCAGCCAACAGGGGGCCGGGCAGTACTTC
cdr3_aa: CASSQQGAGQYF

j_call: TRBJ1-6
clone_size: once
v_call: TRBV12-5
d_call: TRBD1
cdr3_nt: TGTGCTAGTGGTTTCGGAAACAGACAGGGGGCCAATAATTCACCCCTCCACTTT
cdr3_aa: CASGFGNRQGANNSPLHF

j_call: TRBJ1-6
clone_size: many
v_call: TRBV20-1
d_call: -
cdr3_nt: TGCAGTGCTAGCGACAGGTTGATAAAGTCACCCCTCCACTTT
cdr3_aa: CSASDRLIKSPLHF

j_call: TRBJ2-7
clone_size: -
v_call: TRBV5-1
d_call: -
cdr3_nt: TGCGCCAGCAGCTTGGGCTCGACCTCCTACGAGCAGTACTTC
cdr3_aa: CASSLGSTSYEQYF

j_call: TRBJ2-5
clone_size: many
v_call: TRBV11-2
d_call: TRBD2
cdr3_nt: TGTGCCAGCAGCAACAGCGGGAGGGGGGAGACCCAGTACTTC
cdr3_aa: CASSNSGRGETQYF

j_call: TRBJ2-1
clone_size: -
v_call: TRBV19
d_call: TRBD2
cdr3_nt: TGTGCCAGTAGTATATCTAGCGGGCGCAACAATGAGCAGTTCTTC
cdr3_aa: CASSISSGRNNEQFF

j_call: TRBJ2-1
clone_size: -
v_call: TRBV20-1
d_call: TRBD2
cdr3_nt: TGCAGTGCTAGTTTCAGCGGGAGGGACAATGAGCAGTTCTTC
cdr3_aa: CSASFSGRDNEQFF

j_call: TRBJ2-1
clone_size: few
v_call: TRBV12-3/TRBV12-4
d_call: TRBD2
cdr3_nt: TGTGCCAGCAGACCCACTAGCGGGTCCTACAATGAGCAGTTCTTC
cdr3_aa: CASRPTSGSYNEQFF

j_call: TRBJ2-7
clone_size: many
v_call: TRBV6-1
d_call: TRBD2
cdr3_nt: TGTGCCAGCAGTGAGGGACTAGTCTCCGGCGAGCAGTACTTC
cdr3_aa: CASSEGLVSGEQYF

j_call: TRBJ2-1
clone_size: -
v_call: TRBV4-1
d_call: -
cdr3_nt: TGCGCCAGCAGCCTTTCCGGACGGAATGAGCAGTTCTTC
cdr3_aa: CASSLSGRNEQFF

j_call: TRBJ1-1
clone_size: many
v_call: TRBV5-6
d_call: -
cdr3_nt: TGTGCCAGCAGCTCCGCCCACGATACTGAAGCTTTCTTT
cdr3_aa: CASSSAHDTEAFF

j_call: TRBJ2-3
clone_size: many
v_call: TRBV2
d_call: -
cdr3_nt: TGTGCCAGCAGTCCGACACCAGTTACGCAGTATTTT
cdr3_aa: CASSPTPVTQYF

j_call: TRBJ2-1
clone_size: many
v_call: TRBV11-2
d_call: -
cdr3_nt: TGTGCCAGCAGCTTAGGGGTTAGCCCTAATGAGCAGTTCTTC
cdr3_aa: CASSLGVSPNEQFF

j_call: TRBJ2-7
clone_size: many
v_call: TRBV27
d_call: TRBD1
cdr3_nt: TGTGCCAGCAGTTCGGGGACAGCACACGAGCAGTACTTC
cdr3_aa: CASSSGTAHEQYF